These 23 T cell receptor beta chains were sequenced from one sample in a study of T cells after yellow fever vaccination. TCRdb reprocessed the 5' RACE reads with MiXCR, giving one entry per CDR3 protein. This table has fewer than 650,000 distinct CDR3 sequences, 20% to 25% appearing once. The sequenced sample was PBMCs, obtained more than 20 days after the first yellow fever vaccination. All receptors come from a man between 18 and 29 years old who received the YFV17D yellow fever vaccine.

This chain links TRBV4-3 with TRBJ2-5; D is unclear. The V gene lost 1 base and the J gene lost 5 bases, with 8 bases spanning the gap. Germline loops: CDR1 LGHNA, CDR2 YSLEER. The CDR3 contains 13 residues. CDR3 protein: CASSQGPIETQYF. CDR3 nucleotides: TGCGCCAGCAGCCAAGGTCCGATTGAGACCCAGTACTTC.

CDR3 nucleotides: TGCAGTGCTCACAAGACAGCTACGGGGGCCCCCTACACCTTC. This encodes CSAHKTATGAPYTF. The chain links TRBV20-1 to TRBJ1-2; a possible D gene is TRBD1 (6 bases). This CDR3 spans 14 amino acids. Germline V lookup: CDR1 DFQATT, CDR2 SNEGSKA (reference sequence). Trimming took off 5 bases at V and 10 bases at J, with 23 bases between the two ends.

The genes are TRBV6-4 and TRBJ2-2; D is unclear. The CDR3 runs to 17 residues. The germline V and J ends were trimmed by 2 bases and 1 base, with 14 bases remaining between them. Germline values: CDR1 MRHNA, CDR2 SNTAGT. CDR3 residues: CASSDVLVGKNTGELFF. The DNA of the CDR3 is TGTGCCAGCAGTGACGTCCTGGTAGGGAAGAACACCGGGGAGCTGTTTTTT.

The chain has TRBV6-1 and TRBJ2-6; 7 positions agree with TRBD2. V was clipped by 6 bases and J by 1 base; unmatched bases: 0. This CDR3 comprises 14 residues. The germline gives CDR1 MNHNS, CDR2 SASEGT. CDR3 sequence reads: CASSGGSGANVLTF. As DNA, the CDR3 is TGTGCCAGCAGCGGGGGGTCTGGGGCCAACGTCCTGACTTTC.

The chain is built from TRBV20-1 and TRBJ2-3; D tentatively reads TRBD1 or TRBD2 (5 bases each). The CDR3 runs to 15 residues. Germline V lookup: CDR1 DFQATT, CDR2 SNEGSKA (reference sequence). V was trimmed by 0 bases and J by 4 bases, leaving 14 bases between them. For the CDR3, the DNA is TGCAGTGCTAGAGAGGGACGGACCATGTCAGATACGCAGTATTTT. Amino acid sequence: CSAREGRTMSDTQYF.

The rearrangement joins TRBV7-2 to TRBJ2-5; D could derive from TRBD1 or TRBD2 (6 bases each). The CDR3 length is 15 residues. Trimming took 5 bases from V and 9 from J, leaving 22 bases between them. The germline CDR1 and CDR2 sequences are SGHTA and FQGNSA. The CDR3 spells CASSRLGGPRGAQYF. Here the CDR3 DNA reads TGTGCCAGCAGCAGACTTGGGGGGCCCCGAGGAGCCCAGTACTTC.

The CDR3 DNA reads TGCGCCAGCAGCCAAGAGGTTCCCGGGACAACACAAGAGACCCAGTACTTC. Amino acid sequence: CASSQEVPGTTQETQYF. This chain links TRBV4-1 with TRBJ2-5; maybe TRBD1 (6 bases). The CDR3 contains 17 residues. Germline V gives CDR1 MGHRA, CDR2 YSYEKL. The V and J ends lost 0 bases and 2 bases respectively, with 16 bases between them.

The rearrangement links TRBV5-4 to TRBJ2-4, with 8 nucleotides matching TRBD2. This CDR3 spans 16 amino acids. The J segment lost 5 bases and the V segment lost 4 bases, leaving 11 bases of the junction unmatched. Germline-derived CDR1 and CDR2 are SGHNT and YYREEE (reference sequence). Written as DNA, the CDR3 is TGTGCCAGCAGCCCCGGGGGGGGGCGCAGGGAAAACATTCAGTACTTC. This translates into CASSPGGGRRENIQYF. The full variable domain, rest sourced from reference TRBV5-4 and TRBJ2-4, is ETGVTQSPTHLIKTRGQQVTLRCSSQSGHNTVSWYQQALGQGPQFIFQYYREEENGRGNFPPRFSGLQFPNYSSELNVNALELDDSALYLCASSPGGGRRENIQYFGAGTRLSVL.

This rearrangement joins TRBV12-3 or TRBV12-4 to TRBJ2-6, with 7 bases lining up with TRBD1. Trimming cost V 6 bases and J 0 bases; bases outside gene matches: 5. The CDR3 runs 16 residues. As DNA, the CDR3 is TGTGCCAGCAGCGATACAGGGGCCTCTGGGGCCAACGTCCTGACTTTC. Translated, it gives CASSDTGASGANVLTF.

This clonotype has more than one count but fewer than ten. The V gene is TRBV2, the J gene TRBJ1-2; D remains unclear. Trimming took off 3 bases at V and 1 base at J, with 9 bases between the two ends. This CDR3 comprises 14 residues. Per germline, CDR1 SNHLY and CDR2 FYNNEI. The CDR3 loop is CASSDGVRNYGYTF. The CDR3 DNA follows: TGTGCCAGCAGTGATGGTGTCCGTAACTATGGCTACACCTTC.

This clonotype was seen a few times. The chain links TRBV20-1 to TRBJ2-5; no clear D gene. CDR3 length: 13 amino acids. Trimming cost V 0 bases and J 5 bases, with 10 bases left between them. CDR1 DFQATT and CDR2 SNEGSKA come from the germline V gene (reference sequence). This chain's CDR3 is CSAREEPTETQYF. In DNA form, the CDR3 reads TGCAGTGCTAGAGAAGAGCCTACGGAGACCCAGTACTTC.

This clonotype was counted once. This chain links TRBV20-1 with TRBJ2-5, with D maybe TRBD2 (5 bases). Trimming stripped 4 bases from V and 5 bases from J, with 11 bases between. CDR1 is DFQATT and CDR2 is SNEGSKA in the germline V gene (reference sequence). The CDR3 sequence is 12 residues long. CDR3 loop: CSATGSGETQYF. The CDR3 nucleotides read TGCAGTGCTACGGGGTCCGGGGAGACCCAGTACTTC.

There are many counts of this clonotype. The chain is built from TRBV5-1 and TRBJ2-3, with D maybe TRBD2 (5 bases). V gave up 1 base and J gave up 8 bases, with 5 bases separating them. The CDR3 runs to 11 residues. Germline assignment: CDR1 SGHRS and CDR2 YFSETQ. The CDR3 bases are TGCGCCAGCAGCTTGAGCGGTACGCAGTATTTT. Amino acids: CASSLSGTQYF.

The V call is TRBV7-9, the J call TRBJ2-7, with 9 positions matching TRBD1. Germline CDR1 and CDR2: SEHNR and FQNEAQ (reference sequence). V was pared by 4 bases and J by 4 bases, with 5 bases of the junction left unmatched. This CDR3 is built from 14 residues. The CDR3 DNA is TGTGCCAGCAGCTCAGTACAGGGGGCGTACGAGCAGTACTTC. This translates into CASSSVQGAYEQYF.

This clonotype was observed a few times. The chain uses TRBV7-2 and TRBJ1-4, with a tentative D call TRBD1 (6 bases). This CDR3 is 14 amino acids long. Germline-derived CDR1 and CDR2 are SGHTA and FQGNSA. Trimming pared 8 bases from V and 4 bases from J, leaving 14 bases between. The DNA of the CDR3 is TGTGCCAGCTCGGGGGGCTGGAGTAATGAAAAACTGTTTTTT. It codes for CASSGGWSNEKLFF.

This clonotype has more than one count but fewer than ten. CDR3 sequence: CASSWTVSNQPQHF. The CDR3 DNA reads TGTGCCAGTAGTTGGACGGTTAGCAATCAGCCCCAGCATTTT. The J gene is TRBJ1-5, the V gene TRBV19; no definite D call. CDR3 length: 14 amino acids. Germline V lookup: CDR1 LNHDA, CDR2 SQIVND (reference sequence). Between the trimmed V and J ends, which lost 5 bases and 0 bases, there was a span of 8 bases.

In this sample, this clonotype turned up a few times. The chain employs TRBV9 and TRBJ2-5, with D possibly being TRBD1 (6 bases). From germline, CDR1 is SGDLS and CDR2 YYNGEE. Deletions cut 6 bases from V and 2 bases from J, with 14 bases between. The CDR3 covers 14 residues. The CDR3 spells CASNSRQEQETQYF. CDR3 nucleotides: TGTGCCAGCAACTCCCGACAGGAGCAAGAGACCCAGTACTTC.

This clonotype showed up many times. The gene calls are TRBV7-9 and TRBJ2-3; perhaps D is TRBD1 or TRBD2 (5 bases each). Germline V CDR1 and CDR2: SEHNR, FQNEAQ (reference sequence). Trimming pared 3 bases from V and 2 bases from J, leaving 6 bases between. The length of the CDR3 is 13 residues. The CDR3 sequence is CASSFGTTDTQYF. As DNA, the CDR3 is TGTGCCAGCAGCTTCGGGACCACAGATACGCAGTATTTT.

The chain joins TRBV12-3 or TRBV12-4 to TRBJ2-7; a weak D match, TRBD1 (5 bases). The CDR3 extends over 12 amino acids. Trimming shortened V by 6 bases and J by 5 bases, and 11 bases separated the two germline ends. The DNA of the CDR3 is TGTGCCAGCAGGTTGGGGCGGAACGAGCAGTACTTC. Protein sequence: CASRLGRNEQYF.

This clonotype was found a few times. This chain links TRBV14 with TRBJ1-6; D not resolved. The V gene lost 3 bases and the J gene lost 10 bases, with 16 bases spanning the gap. CDR3 length: 15 residues. The germline gives CDR1 SGHDN, CDR2 FVKESK. CDR3 DNA: TGTGCCAGCAGCCAGGGAATCAAAGTTAACTCACCCCTCCACTTT. Protein: CASSQGIKVNSPLHF. Full variable domain (missing parts from reference TRBV14 and TRBJ1-6): EAGVTQFPSHSVIEKGQTVTLRCDPISGHDNLYWYRRVMGKEIKFLLHFVKESKQDESGMPNNRFLAERTGGTYSTLKVQPAELEDSGVYFCASSQGIKVNSPLHFGNGTRLTVT.

This clonotype showed up just a few times. The chain recombines TRBV20-1 with TRBJ2-3; no clear D gene. Trimming cost V 7 bases and J 0 bases, with 14 bases left between them. This CDR3 has 14 residues. The V gene's germline CDR1 is DFQATT and CDR2 SNEGSKA (reference sequence). CDR3 protein: CSVRTGQSTDTQYF. The CDR3 nucleotides read TGCAGTGTTCGGACGGGCCAAAGCACAGATACGCAGTATTTT.

The chain combines TRBV5-6 with TRBJ2-7; a possible D gene is TRBD1 (6 bases). V was cut by 3 bases and J by 3 bases, with 10 bases left in between. Germline CDR1 and CDR2: SGHDT and YYEEEE. The CDR3 spans 13 residues. The CDR3 bases are TGTGCCAGCAGCTATGACAGGAGCTACGAGCAGTACGTC. It translates to CASSYDRSYEQYV.

In its sample, this clonotype was seen a few times. V is TRBV5-1 and J is TRBJ2-1; D is possibly TRBD1 or TRBD2 (5 bases each). The CDR3 loop spans 18 amino acids. V was trimmed by 0 bases and J by 3 bases, leaving 19 bases between them. The germline V gene encodes CDR1 SGHRS and CDR2 YFSETQ. CDR3 residues: CASSLDFWRQGIYNEQFF. CDR3 nucleotide sequence: TGCGCCAGCAGCTTGGATTTCTGGAGGCAGGGTATCTACAATGAGCAGTTCTTC.